The source of this T cell receptor beta chain is a study of blood T cell repertoires in COVID-19. Background on the study: COVID-19 samples from acute and convalescent phases originated in the United States, Italy and Spain. Nucleic acid was either cDNA or gDNA, and it came from T cells, B-cell-depleted T cells, or PBMCs.

This CDR3 contains 15 residues. Germline V gene sequence: CDR1 SGHRS, CDR2 YFSETQ. The V gene lost 2 bases and the J gene lost 5 bases, with 14 bases spanning the gap. This clone was found once. Under the authors' procedure: Amplified reference gene primers provided the basis for estimating nucleated cell counts. Sequencing used immunoSEQ multiplex PCR; TCRdb keeps in-frame clones, though not all of them. V and J calls and clone size are as listed in that table; D and trimming were resolved from the DNA. The sample contains roughly 70,000 clones, approximately 86% of which appear only once. The chain is built from TRBV5-1 and TRBJ2-1; D is possibly TRBD2 (5 bases). Sequenced input: peripheral blood. The clonotype was recovered from a man between 70 and 80 years old with active COVID-19. The CDR3 DNA follows: TGCGCCAGCAGCTTCCGCGGGCCCCTGAACAATGAGCAGTTCTTC. Protein sequence: CASSFRGPLNNEQFF.